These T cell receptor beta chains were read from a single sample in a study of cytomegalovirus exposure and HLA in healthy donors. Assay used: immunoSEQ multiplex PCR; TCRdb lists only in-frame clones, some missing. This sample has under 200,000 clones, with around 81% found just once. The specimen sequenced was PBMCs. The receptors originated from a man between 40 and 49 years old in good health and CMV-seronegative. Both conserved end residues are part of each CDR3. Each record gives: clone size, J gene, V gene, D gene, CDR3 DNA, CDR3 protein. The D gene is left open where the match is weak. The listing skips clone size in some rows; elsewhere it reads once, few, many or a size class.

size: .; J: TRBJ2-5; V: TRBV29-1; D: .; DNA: TGCAGCGTTTCAGCTAGTGGAGAGACCCAGTACTTC; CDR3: CSVSASGETQYF
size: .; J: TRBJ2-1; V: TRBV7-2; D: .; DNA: TGTGCCAGCAGCTTACGTAACAACAATGAGCAGTTCTTC; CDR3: CASSLRNNNEQFF
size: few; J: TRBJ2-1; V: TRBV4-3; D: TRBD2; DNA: TGCGCCAGCAGCCAAGCCTTAGCGGGAGGATCCTACAATGAGCAGTTCTTC; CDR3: CASSQALAGGSYNEQFF
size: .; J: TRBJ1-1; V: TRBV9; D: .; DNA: TGTGCCAGCAGCCCCCACTCGCCGGGGGTGAACACTGAAGCTTTCTTT; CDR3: CASSPHSPGVNTEAFF
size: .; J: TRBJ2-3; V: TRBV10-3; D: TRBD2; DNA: TGTGCCATCAGCCCTAGCGGGGGGGCCACAGATACGCAGTATTTT; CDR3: CAISPSGGATDTQYF
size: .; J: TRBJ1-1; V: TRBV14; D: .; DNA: TGTGCCAGCCGAGCCTGGGGGGGGCCAAACACTGAAGCTTTCTTT; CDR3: CASRAWGGPNTEAFF
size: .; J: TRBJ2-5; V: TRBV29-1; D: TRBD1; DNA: TGCAGCGTTGAAGATGACACAGGGGAAGAGACCCAGTACTTC; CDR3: CSVEDDTGEETQYF
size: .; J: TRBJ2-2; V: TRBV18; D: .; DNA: TGTGCCAGCGCAGGAGGACCTCCGGGCGCCGGGGAGCTGTTTTTT; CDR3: CASAGGPPGAGELFF
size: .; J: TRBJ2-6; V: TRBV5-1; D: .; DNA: TGCGCCAGCAGCTTGGAAGGACACACCTCTGGGGCCAACGTCCTGACTTTC; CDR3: CASSLEGHTSGANVLTF
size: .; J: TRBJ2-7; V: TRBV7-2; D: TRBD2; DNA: TGTGCCAGCAGCCCAAGACTAGCGGGAGGGTGGTCCTACGAGCAGTACTTC; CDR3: CASSPRLAGGWSYEQYF
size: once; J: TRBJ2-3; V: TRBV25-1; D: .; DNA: TGTGCCAGCAGTTTCTCCAGGAGCACAGATACGCAGTATTTT; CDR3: CASSFSRSTDTQYF
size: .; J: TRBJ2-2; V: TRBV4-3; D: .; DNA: TGCGCCAGCAGCCAACGCGTTGTGAGTGCCGGGGAGCTGTTTTTT; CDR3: CASSQRVVSAGELFF
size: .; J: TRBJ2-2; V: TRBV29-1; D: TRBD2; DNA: TGCAGCGATTGCGGTTCCGGGACTAGCAGCACCGGGGAGCTGTTTTTT; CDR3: CSDCGSGTSSTGELFF
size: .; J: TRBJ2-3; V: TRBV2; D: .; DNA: TGTGCCAGCAGTGGGCTCCGGGGTCCAGATACGCAGTATTTT; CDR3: CASSGLRGPDTQYF